This is a list of T cell receptor beta chains from one sample in a study of T cells in narcolepsy. Measured with immunoSEQ multiplex PCR; TCRdb has only the in-frame clones, and not every one. The table has 30,000 to 35,000 clones, around 77% seen once; the top ten hold under 5%. The specimen sequenced was memory (CD45RA-) CD4+ T cells from blood. These receptor sequences come from a human donor in good health. Both conserved end residues are part of each CDR3. A D gene is named only where the DNA matches it firmly. Some rows have no size entry. The others give once, few or many, or a class for an expanded clone.

cdr3_nt cdr3_aa d_call j_call clone_size v_call
TGTGCCACCAGCGTAGACGGGGAGACCCAGTACTTC CATSVDGETQYF - TRBJ2-5 - TRBV15
TGTGCCTGGAGCAGGGGCGGACCGTTCCCTGAAGCTTTCTTT CAWSRGGPFPEAFF - TRBJ1-1 - TRBV30
TGTGCCAGCAGCCAAGACCCACAGGGCCGGGCCGAGCAGTACTTC CASSQDPQGRAEQYF - TRBJ2-7 - TRBV14
TGTGCCAGCAGCTTAGTGGGAGGGACAGGGACTAACTATGGCTACACCTTC CASSLVGGTGTNYGYTF TRBD1 TRBJ1-2 - TRBV7-2
TGCGCCAGCAGTTTGGACATAGTACATTACACCTTC CASSLDIVHYTF - TRBJ1-2 few TRBV5-1
TGTGCCAGCAGACGCAAGGGACAGGGGGGCGACGAGCAGTACTTC CASRRKGQGGDEQYF TRBD1 TRBJ2-7 once TRBV27
TGTGCCAGCAGCGACCGTAGCAATCAGCCCCAGCATTTT CASSDRSNQPQHF - TRBJ1-5 - TRBV28
TGCGCCAGCAGCCAGAGCACAGGGTTCTACGAGCAGTACTTC CASSQSTGFYEQYF - TRBJ2-7 - TRBV5-1
TGCAGCGCCAGCGGGGCTAGCACAGATACGCAGTATTTT CSASGASTDTQYF TRBD2 TRBJ2-3 - TRBV29-1
TGTGCCAGTAGTATTAAAGGTGAGGGGGCGGTTCCAGCTTTCTTT CASSIKGEGAVPAFF TRBD1 TRBJ1-1 - TRBV19
TGTGCCAGCAGATCCCGGACTAAATACTACGAGCAGTACTTC CASRSRTKYYEQYF - TRBJ2-7 few TRBV7-2
TGCGCCAGCAGCTTGGTGCCCCTAGCGGGAGTCGGCAATGAGCAGTTCTTC CASSLVPLAGVGNEQFF TRBD2 TRBJ2-1 - TRBV5-1
TGTGCCAGCAGGGCTAGCGGGAGTGTCCCAGATACGCAGTATTTT CASRASGSVPDTQYF TRBD2 TRBJ2-3 - TRBV6-5
TGTGCCTGGAGCGCAGGGGATACGGGTGACACTGAAGCTTTCTTT CAWSAGDTGDTEAFF - TRBJ1-1 - TRBV30
TGTGCCAGCAGCCATGACCCGACAGTCTATGGCTACACCTTC CASSHDPTVYGYTF - TRBJ1-2 - TRBV14
TGTGCCTGGAGTGAGAGGGGAGCCCGCAATCAGCCCCAGCATTTT CAWSERGARNQPQHF - TRBJ1-5 - TRBV30
TGTGCCTGGAGTGGATGGGGCTTATCTGGAAACACCATATATTTT CAWSGWGLSGNTIYF - TRBJ1-3 - TRBV30
TGCGCCAGCAGCTTGAGAGTCTCGGGGCGAAGCTCCTACAATGAGCAGTTCTTC CASSLRVSGRSSYNEQFF - TRBJ2-1 - TRBV5-1
TGTGCCAGCAGCTTGGGACTCGGGGGAAACACCATATATTTT CASSLGLGGNTIYF - TRBJ1-3 - TRBV11-2
TGTGCCAGCAGTAGTCTAGCGGGTCCCGGGGATGAGCAGTTCTTC CASSSLAGPGDEQFF TRBD2 TRBJ2-1 - TRBV9
TGTGCCAGCGCGGATGGGGGGACAGATACGCAGTATTTT CASADGGTDTQYF - TRBJ2-3 once TRBV6-6
TGTGCCAGCAGCGGGGGCGTCGGGGCGGGAGTAGACGAGCAGTACTTC CASSGGVGAGVDEQYF TRBD2 TRBJ2-7 - TRBV9
TGTGCCAGCTCACCCAAACAGGGGACGGAGTATGGCTACACCTTC CASSPKQGTEYGYTF TRBD1 TRBJ1-2 once TRBV18
TGTGCCAGCAGCTTCCTCCCCGACACTGAAGCTTTCTTT CASSFLPDTEAFF - TRBJ1-1 few TRBV5-5
TGTGCCAGTAGTCCACGGGACATATTTGAAGCTTTCTTT CASSPRDIFEAFF - TRBJ1-1 - TRBV19
TGTGCCAGCAGCTTCGGGGGGGAAGATACGCAGTATTTT CASSFGGEDTQYF TRBD2 TRBJ2-3 once TRBV11-3
TGTGCCAGCAGTTATGTTCTACAGGCAGATACGCAGTATTTT CASSYVLQADTQYF - TRBJ2-3 - TRBV6-6
TGTGCCAGCAGTCAAGTGATCTCTGGAAACACCATATATTTT CASSQVISGNTIYF - TRBJ1-3 - TRBV28
TGTGCCTGGAGTACCAACCTCGGTGATAGCGGGAGGGCCCCGTTCTTC CAWSTNLGDSGRAPFF TRBD2 TRBJ2-1 - TRBV30
TGTGCCAGCAAGCGGGATCCGAACACTGAAGCTTTCTTT CASKRDPNTEAFF - TRBJ1-1 - TRBV6-5
TGTGCCAGTAGTTCAGGGCGGGTCTCGGGGAACTATGGCTACACCTTC CASSSGRVSGNYGYTF - TRBJ1-2 - TRBV19
TGTGCCAGCAGCCTGGCTGTCTCTGGAAACACCATATATTTT CASSLAVSGNTIYF - TRBJ1-3 - TRBV5-5
TGTGCCAGCAGCCGTCAGTCCTCGGAGAACACTGAAGCTTTCTTT CASSRQSSENTEAFF - TRBJ1-1 - TRBV5-6
TGCGCCAGCAGTGTGGGGGTAAATCAGCCCCAGCATTTT CASSVGVNQPQHF - TRBJ1-5 - TRBV10-2
TGCGCCAGCAGTGCGACGGAGGGAGGGGGCTACACCTTC CASSATEGGGYTF - TRBJ1-2 - TRBV10-2
TGTGCCAGCAACCCCGGGACAGCGAACACCGGGGAGCTGTTTTTT CASNPGTANTGELFF TRBD1 TRBJ2-2 - TRBV6-5
TGCAGCGCACTAGATCCCGGGACAGGGGATCAGCCCCAGCATTTT CSALDPGTGDQPQHF TRBD1 TRBJ1-5 - TRBV29-1
TGTGCCAGCAGCTTAGCGATGGGAGGGGGCGTGAACATTCAGTACTTC CASSLAMGGGVNIQYF - TRBJ2-4 - TRBV7-2
TGTGCCAGCAGTTACTTAGGCCGTAACGAGCAGTACTTC CASSYLGRNEQYF - TRBJ2-7 few TRBV6-6
TGCGCCAGCAGTGAGCTAGCGTCCACCGGGGAGCTGTTTTTT CASSELASTGELFF - TRBJ2-2 - TRBV10-2
TGTGCCATCAGTGAGTCTGTCAGACTCTCTGGAAACACCATATATTTT CAISESVRLSGNTIYF - TRBJ1-3 - TRBV10-3
TGTGCCAGCAGCCCAGGGAGTCTTAACTATGGCTACACCTTC CASSPGSLNYGYTF - TRBJ1-2 - TRBV7-2
TGTGCCAGCAGCTTAAGCGCAGGGCGCGGCTATGGCTACACCTTC CASSLSAGRGYGYTF - TRBJ1-2 - TRBV7-3
TGTGCCAGCAGCCCCCGCGCTGGATTGGGCGCCTACAATGAGCAGTTCTTC CASSPRAGLGAYNEQFF - TRBJ2-1 - TRBV9
TGTGCCAGCAGTGAAGGCTCCGTGCGGGGGGGAGCTTTCTTT CASSEGSVRGGAFF - TRBJ1-1 - TRBV6-1
TGTGCCAGCAGCTTGAGGGGAGGGGTAGCTTTCTTT CASSLRGGVAFF - TRBJ1-1 few TRBV5-4
TGTGCCAGCAGCTTCCCTCGGAGTGCTGGGGCCAACGTCCTGACTTTC CASSFPRSAGANVLTF - TRBJ2-6 - TRBV11-3
TGTGCCAGCAGTGAAGGGGACAGCCCTGGGTTCTTC CASSEGDSPGFF TRBD1 TRBJ2-1 - TRBV6-1
TGTGCCAGCAGCCAAGCCGCAGGGGCGGGAGAAAAACTGTTTTTT CASSQAAGAGEKLFF - TRBJ1-4 medium-sized TRBV14
TGTGCCAGCAGCTTAGGCACCACTAGCGGAGGGGGAGAGACCCAGTACTTC CASSLGTTSGGGETQYF TRBD2 TRBJ2-5 - TRBV11-1